The T cell receptor (beta chain) under discussion was sequenced for a study of blood T cells in healthy people across ages. As for this clonotype: Its antigen is unknown.

A J-beta primer mix and a sample-barcoded 5' primer were used in a second PCR of about 7 to 12 cycles. TCRdb reprocessed the 5' RACE reads via MiXCR and lists one record per CDR3 protein. The table lists approximately 790,000 distinct CDR3 sequences, less than 80% of them singletons, with roughly 25% in the top ten. Study conclusions and caveats: Any changes in expanded clonotypes were possibly confounded, as donor CMV status remained unknown. Without sorted subsets, naive and antigen-experienced compartments could not be conclusively compared. Among long-lived donors, naive CD4+ cells were more numerous and diversity higher than in aged donors.

Isolation per sample recovered at least 7 million PBMCs. V was trimmed by 6 bases and J by 2 bases, leaving 15 bases between them. Germline assignment: CDR1 DFQATT and CDR2 SNEGSKA (reference sequence). The CDR3 consists of 14 residues. This receptor was taken from a man aged 25 to 40 in good health. The gene calls are TRBV20-1 and TRBJ2-3; possible D gene TRBD1, 5 bases. Input material: blood. The CDR3 loop reads CSAQELGFTDTQYF. CDR3 sequence (DNA): TGCAGTGCACAGGAGTTGGGGTTCACAGATACGCAGTATTTT.